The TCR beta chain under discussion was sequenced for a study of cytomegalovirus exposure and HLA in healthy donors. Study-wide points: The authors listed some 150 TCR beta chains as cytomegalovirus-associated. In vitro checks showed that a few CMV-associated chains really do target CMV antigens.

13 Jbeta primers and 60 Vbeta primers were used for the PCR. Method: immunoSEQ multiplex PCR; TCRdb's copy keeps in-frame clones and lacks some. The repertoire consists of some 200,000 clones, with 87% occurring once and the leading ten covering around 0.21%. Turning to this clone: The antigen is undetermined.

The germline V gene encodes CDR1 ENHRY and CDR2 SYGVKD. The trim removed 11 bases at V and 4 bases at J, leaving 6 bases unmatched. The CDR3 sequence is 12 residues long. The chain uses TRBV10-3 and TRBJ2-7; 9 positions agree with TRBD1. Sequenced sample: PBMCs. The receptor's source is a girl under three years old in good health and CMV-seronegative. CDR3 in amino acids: CASWTGEYEQYF. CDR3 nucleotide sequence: TGTGCCTCTTGGACAGGGGAATACGAGCAGTACTTC.